The clone carrying this T cell receptor (beta chain) was observed at least ten times. Its antigen is unknown. The sample belongs to a study of T cells in Graves' hyperthyroidism and ophthalmopathy. Ophthalmopathy in the patients scored at least 3 on Clinical Activity Score and at least 4 on NOSPECS grade, lasting under 3 months. Diagnoses rested on clinical symptoms, serum thyroxine and TRAb, thyroid ultrasound and orbital computed tomography. Amplification of TCR beta CDR3 regions was performed using RNA transcripts as template. A set of HTBI primers served as the primers for a first-round RT-PCR of the TCR CDR3. TCRdb called the multiplex PCR reads again in MiXCR, with one record for every CDR3 protein. The table records approximately 600,000 distinct CDR3 sequences, approximately 14% of them present only once. This CDR3 is built from 13 residues. Looked up from germline, CDR1 is KGHDR and CDR2 is SFDVKD. The V end lost 9 bases, the J end lost 7 bases, and 15 bases lay between the germline ends.

Findings of the study overall: Ophthalmopathy prediction by the model preceded onset by a median about 6.5 months.

The chain combines TRBV24-1 with TRBJ1-5; no definite D call. The sample taken for sequencing was blood. The sequence was obtained from a woman aged 40 to 50 with Graves' ophthalmopathy. The CDR3 coding sequence is TGTGCCACCTCCTCTGAGGAGGGACAGCCCCAGCATTTT. Translation: CATSSEEGQPQHF.